This is a list of T cell receptor beta chains from one sample in a study of T cells in localized non-small cell lung cancer. Produced via immunoSEQ multiplex PCR; TCRdb's table is partial and in-frame only. This table has roughly 35,000 clones, about 92% appearing once. This specimen consisted of peripheral blood, obtained before any cancer treatment. Every receptor here comes from an older female donor with stage I lung adenocarcinoma. CDR3s include the opening cysteine and the closing phenylalanine or tryptophan. The D gene is left open where the match is weak. Some rows mark clone size as missing; the rest say once, few, many or name a class of expanded clone.

clone_size	v_call	cdr3_length	j_call	d_call	cdr3_nt	cdr3_aa
-	TRBV7-9	12	TRBJ2-2	-	TGTGCCAGCAGCCCATCACTCGGGGAGCTGTTTTTT	CASSPSLGELFF
-	TRBV28	15	TRBJ1-5	-	TGTGCCAGCATGCAGGTTGACTATAGCAATCAGCCCCAGCATTTT	CASMQVDYSNQPQHF
-	TRBV21-1	16	TRBJ1-2	-	TGTGCCAGCAGCAACGGGGGACAGGACCGAAACTATGGCTACACCTTC	CASSNGGQDRNYGYTF
once	TRBV10-3	13	TRBJ1-1	-	TGTGCCATCAAGGGACATATGAACACTGAAGCTTTCTTT	CAIKGHMNTEAFF
-	TRBV28	17	TRBJ1-3	TRBD1	TGTGCCAGCAGTTTTGGGGGGACAGGGAACTCTGGAAACACCATATATTTT	CASSFGGTGNSGNTIYF
once	TRBV10-3	15	TRBJ2-1	-	TGTGCCATCAGTGAGTCGGGAGCAGGGGAGTATGAGCAGTTCTTC	CAISESGAGEYEQFF
-	TRBV19	13	TRBJ1-2	-	TGTGCCAGTTTAAGGGGAGGAGTGTACGGCTACACCTTC	CASLRGGVYGYTF
-	TRBV5-4	15	TRBJ2-3	-	TGTGCCAGCAGCTTGCGGCAGGGGGGACCAGATACGCAGTATTTT	CASSLRQGGPDTQYF
once	TRBV28	15	TRBJ1-2	-	TGTGCCAGCAGTCATTCTATGCAGGGATACTATGGCTACACCTTC	CASSHSMQGYYGYTF
-	TRBV28	14	TRBJ1-1	-	TGTGCCAGCACTCCGGGACGCCGAAGGACTGAAGCTTTCTTT	CASTPGRRRTEAFF
-	TRBV23-1	11	TRBJ2-5	TRBD1	TGCGCCGGCCAGGGGGTCAAGACCCAGTACTTC	CAGQGVKTQYF
-	TRBV5-1	14	TRBJ1-2	TRBD1	TGCGCCAGCAGCTTGCTGACAGGGAACTATGGCTACACCTTC	CASSLLTGNYGYTF
-	TRBV28	16	TRBJ2-7	TRBD2	TGTGCCAGCAGTTTACTTGGCGGGGGGGAACAGTACGAGCAGTACTTC	CASSLLGGGEQYEQYF
-	TRBV7-2	15	TRBJ1-5	-	TGTGCCAGCAGCTTATTCTCTGGTAGCAATCAGCCCCAGCATTTT	CASSLFSGSNQPQHF
once	TRBV9	14	TRBJ2-3	-	TGTGCCAGCAGCGCCAGACAGACCACAGATACGCAGTATTTT	CASSARQTTDTQYF
-	TRBV7-2	15	TRBJ2-2	TRBD1	TGTGCCAGCAGCCGGAGGACAGGGGTGAACGGGGAGCTGTTTTTT	CASSRRTGVNGELFF
-	TRBV19	15	TRBJ1-1	-	TGTGCCAGTAGTTCAGGGGCATCGGGGAACACTGAAGCTTTCTTT	CASSSGASGNTEAFF